This T cell receptor (beta chain) was found in a study of shared clonotypes between healthy human individuals. The split of CD4+ cells yielded CD45RA+ naive and CD45RA-negative memory subsets. Repertoires were generated with immunoSEQ multiplex PCR, while TCRdb's copy carries only in-frame clones and drops some. The data contain roughly 2,500,000 clones, 80% to 95% of them singletons. Looked up from germline, CDR1 is LNHDA and CDR2 is SQIVND (reference sequence). The germline V and J ends were trimmed by 7 bases and 1 base, with 16 bases remaining between them. The CDR3 totals 15 residues. The receptor was isolated from a man between 18 and 29 years old in good health. Some clones in this sample may be carry-over from other donors' samples. The specimen sequenced was naive CD4+ T cells from PBMCs. Subset in this sample: CD45RA+ positively selected. The V call is TRBV19, the J call TRBJ1-1; D not resolved. The CDR3, as DNA: TGTGCCAGTACATTGCTACCGGGCGGGAACACTGAAGCTTTCTTT. Translating gives CASTLLPGGNTEAFF.